This is a list of T cell receptor beta chains from one sample in a study of response to subunit inactivated influenza vaccine. A single record per CDR3 protein comes from TCRdb applying MiXCR to the RT-PCR reads. The sample consists of about 530,000 distinct CDR3 sequences, over 10% of them appearing once. The specimen was PBMCs from blood, collected 40 to 50 days after vaccination. The receptors were gathered from a man aged 50-60 years who received an inactivated influenza vaccine. The conserved cysteine and the conserved F or W are not part of the CDR3 here. The D gene is left open where the match is weak.

V,D,J,CDR3
TRBV7-2,.,TRBJ1-1,ASSSLTDGEAF
TRBV12-3/TRBV12-4,TRBD1,TRBJ2-7,ASSFQTGPYEQY
TRBV7-2,.,TRBJ2-7,ASSLDRGRVYEQY
TRBV20-1,TRBD1,TRBJ2-7,SARTHTGTGYYEQY
TRBV3-1,.,TRBJ2-7,ASSQEEGPTYEQY
TRBV18,.,TRBJ2-3,ASSPRAGTDTQY
TRBV9,TRBD2,TRBJ2-3,ASSVAGLAGVDTQY
TRBV5-5,.,TRBJ1-5,ASSLWVGQPQH
TRBV15,.,TRBJ2-7,ATSPLEGPLY
TRBV12-3/TRBV12-4,.,TRBJ2-3,ASRGLSTDTQY
TRBV6-2/TRBV6-3,.,TRBJ2-2,ASRRSSGSNTGELF
TRBV5-1,.,TRBJ2-3,ASSLAGLRKDTQY
TRBV11-2,.,TRBJ2-7,ASSSTGPGNEQY
TRBV5-6,.,TRBJ1-3,ASSLNLGGPTSGNTIY
TRBV10-2,.,TRBJ2-5,ASSESFMGGAETQY
TRBV20-1,TRBD2,TRBJ2-1,CARGRGTSGLSEQF
TRBV4-2,.,TRBJ2-1,ASSPWDGFNEQF
TRBV5-8,TRBD1,TRBJ2-7,ASSTDRGLSYEQY
TRBV12-3/TRBV12-4,.,TRBJ1-3,ASSSPQGRGNTIY
TRBV12-3/TRBV12-4,TRBD2,TRBJ2-5,AGRGETQY
TRBV2,TRBD1,TRBJ2-2,ASSPRTGMLFGELF
TRBV15,TRBD2,TRBJ2-2,ATTSGSGGVPLF
TRBV18,TRBD2,TRBJ2-2,ASSPTLAGVNGELF
TRBV6-5,.,TRBJ1-2,ASSYQDTYLGNYGYT
TRBV9,.,TRBJ2-4,ASSPTITPGRDRAKNIQY
TRBV10-3,.,TRBJ2-1,AISDTDNEQF
TRBV12-3/TRBV12-4,.,TRBJ2-5,ASSFAWEETQY
TRBV11-2,.,TRBJ1-3,ASSLASNGGNTIY
TRBV7-2,TRBD2,TRBJ2-7,ASSSTRGGPSSYEQY
TRBV12-3/TRBV12-4,.,TRBJ1-1,ASSFQGRTEAF
TRBV6-1,TRBD1,TRBJ2-7,ASSELALGRQGFSYEQY
TRBV29-1,.,TRBJ1-2,SVDLQGNYGYT
TRBV6-1,TRBD2,TRBJ2-2,ASSSHSGRVYTGELF
TRBV7-9,TRBD2,TRBJ2-1,ASSASTSVNEQF
TRBV4-2,.,TRBJ2-4,ASSQEAGAKNIQY
TRBV6-5,TRBD2,TRBJ2-5,ASSHGLAKETQY
TRBV7-8,.,TRBJ2-3,ASTKGGSTDTQY
TRBV12-3/TRBV12-4,.,TRBJ1-1,ASSLAVQVEAF
TRBV2,TRBD2,TRBJ2-1,ASSDQQIAGGPGEQF
TRBV20-1,TRBD2,TRBJ2-3,GGPRAGSKDTQY
TRBV6-2/TRBV6-3,.,TRBJ1-1,ASSSLPAGTEAF
TRBV4-2,.,TRBJ1-4,ARSPLGGRTNEKLF
TRBV24-1,.,TRBJ1-5,ATSDLHSNQPQH